The rows below give T cell receptor beta chains drawn from one sample of a study of shared clonotypes between healthy human individuals. Method: immunoSEQ multiplex PCR; TCRdb's copy keeps in-frame clones and lacks some. Of a few million clones listed, about 94% are singletons. The sample taken for sequencing was naive CD8+ T cells from PBMCs. The receptor source for this set is a man aged 18 to 29 in good health. Some clones in this sample may be carry-over from other donors' samples. Each CDR3 is given with its conserved first and last residue. Each record gives: clone size, V gene, J gene, D gene, CDR3 DNA, CDR3 protein. A D gene is named only where the DNA matches it firmly. Rows may omit the clone size; those that give it use once, few, many or a size class.

>-|TRBV6-1|TRBJ1-2|-
TGTGCCAGCAGTCCGGCAGGAGAAAACTATGGCTACACCTTC
CASSPAGENYGYTF
>-|TRBV2|TRBJ2-1|-
TGTGCCAGCAGTGTCCGCGTGAATGAGCAGTTCTTC
CASSVRVNEQFF
>-|TRBV19|TRBJ2-3|-
TGTGCCAGTAGTGTGGACAGGGAGGGTGCAGATACGCAGTATTTT
CASSVDREGADTQYF
>-|TRBV7-8|TRBJ2-1|TRBD2
TGTGCCAGCAGCTTAGAGGTACTAGCGGGCGACAATGAGCAGTTCTTC
CASSLEVLAGDNEQFF
>-|TRBV6-5|TRBJ2-7|-
TGTGCCAGCAGCTCCGGGACAACCCCAACCTACGAGCAGTACTTC
CASSSGTTPTYEQYF
>-|TRBV29-1|TRBJ2-7|-
TGCAGCGTTACCGACGGCTACGAGCAGTACTTC
CSVTDGYEQYF
>-|TRBV13|TRBJ2-1|TRBD2
TGTGCCAGCAGCTCTCCCTTAGGGACTAGCGGCTGGGTGGATGAGCAGTTCTTC
CASSSPLGTSGWVDEQFF
>few|TRBV27|TRBJ1-1|-
TGTGCCAGCAGTTTATCTCGTGGGACTGAAGCTTTCTTT
CASSLSRGTEAFF
>-|TRBV6-5|TRBJ2-3|-
TGTGCCAGCAGTTACCAGGAGGCAGATACGCAGTATTTT
CASSYQEADTQYF
>-|TRBV6-6|TRBJ1-4|-
TGTGCCAGCAGCTTGGGACTTTCCCAGGATCTGTTTTTT
CASSLGLSQDLFF